A single sample gave rise to the 6 T cell receptor beta chains below, sequenced in a study of CD8+CD57+ T cells in acquired aplastic anemia. Flow cytometry had shown expanded CD8+CD57+ cells in the patients chosen for sequencing. Investigators profiled TCR beta VDJ and CDR3 from genomic DNA template. TCRdb passed the reads through MiXCR, listing each CDR3 protein once. The sample holds hundreds of thousands of distinct CDR3 sequences, approximately 33% seen once. Sequenced sample: sorted CD4+, CD8+, or CD8+CD57+ T cells (not recorded which) from PBMCs. Every receptor here comes from a human donor with aplastic anemia.

This sequence joins TRBV9 and TRBJ1-1, with TRBD1 identical over 7 bases. Germline CDR1 reads SGDLS; CDR2 reads YYNGEE. The CDR3 runs 13 residues. The V segment lost 5 bases and the J segment 10 bases; nucleotides outside the gene matches: 11. The CDR3 DNA reads TGTGCCAGCAGTGGTACAGGGGCCGGCGGAGCTTTCTTT. It encodes CASSGTGAGGAFF.

The J gene is TRBJ1-2, the V gene TRBV4-2; no clear D gene. Germline-derived CDR1 and CDR2 are LGHNA and YNFKEQ. The CDR3 extends over 17 amino acids. V lost 8 bases to trimming and J lost 0 bases, with 22 bases between them. The CDR3, as DNA: TGTGCCAGCTTATACCTTGGGGTTTTATTATCTAACTATGGCTACACCTTC. Translated: CASLYLGVLLSNYGYTF.

This clonotype was picked up a small number of times. V gene TRBV6-2 or TRBV6-3 combines with J gene TRBJ2-1; either TRBD1 or TRBD2 may supply D (5 bases each). Trimming pared 3 bases from V and 7 bases from J, leaving 19 bases between. Germline V CDR1 and CDR2: MNHEY, SVGEGT. This CDR3 spans 16 amino acids. In nucleotides, the CDR3 is TGTGCCAGCAGTTATCCTCAGGGCACTAGAAGTAATGAGCAGTTCTTC. Translation: CASSYPQGTRSNEQFF.

V gene TRBV19 combines with J gene TRBJ1-1; 7 nucleotides match TRBD1. V dropped 2 bases and J dropped 0; count of bases not matched to a gene: 3. CDR3 length: 15 amino acids. The germline V gene encodes CDR1 LNHDA and CDR2 SQIVND (reference sequence). CDR3 DNA sequence: TGTGCCAGTAGTATAAGGGGACAGATGAACACTGAAGCTTTCTTT. Amino acids: CASSIRGQMNTEAFF.

This clonotype has ten or more counts. The rearrangement uses TRBV6-4 and TRBJ1-2, with 7 bases matching TRBD1. V gave up 6 bases and J gave up 4 bases; unmatched junction bases: 8. Germline assignment: CDR1 MRHNA and CDR2 SNTAGT. This CDR3 region has 14 residues. The DNA of the CDR3 is TGTGCCAGCAGGAGGACAGGAACGGCCTATGGCTACACCTTC. Its protein is CASRRTGTAYGYTF.

This clonotype was found a few times. Since a much larger clone is just one base distant, this may be a read error. The rearrangement joins TRBV29-1 to TRBJ2-7; 9 nucleotides line up with TRBD1. Trimming cost V 5 bases and J 0 bases; bases outside gene matches: 5. Germline V gene data show CDR1 as SQVTM and CDR2 as ANQGSEA. CDR3 size: 14 residues. CDR3 loop: CSVTGQGSSYEQYF. The CDR3 nucleotides read TGCAGCGTTACAGGACAGGGGAGCTCCTACGAGCAGTACTTC.